This T cell receptor (beta chain) derives from a study of beta chain features in type 1 diabetes. Turning to the study itself: Examination of sorted cells across all samples involved over 85,000,000 cells.

Study-level results: Unsettled here was the matter of whether HLA type influences TCRB rearrangement. Among patients with Type 1 diabetes, TCRB CDR3s were moderately but significantly shorter in every one of the four CD4+ subsets. PCR may have favored shorter templates equally in patients and controls.

Points on this clone: The antigen is not known.

Expressed TCRB transcripts were sequenced because the entire RNA isolate underwent reverse transcription. Method: immunoSEQ multiplex PCR; TCRdb's copy keeps in-frame clones and lacks some. The sample includes approximately 280,000 clones, 15% of them seen just once. The origin of this receptor is a man younger than 35 with type 1 diabetes. What was sequenced was naive CD4+ T cells from blood.

The CDR3 bases are TGTGCCAGCGGCAGTCCCTACGAGCAGTACTTC. Its protein is CASGSPYEQYF. The rearrangement uses TRBV28 and TRBJ2-7; unclear D gene. Germline assignment: CDR1 MDHEN and CDR2 SYDVKM. V shed 8 bases and J shed 2 bases, with 7 bases lying between them. This CDR3 is 11 amino acids long.